This passage covers 14 T cell receptor beta chains from one sample sequenced in a study of blood T cell repertoires in COVID-19. TCRdb's copy holds only in-frame clones and misses some; the assay was immunoSEQ multiplex PCR. The sample shows under 60,000 clones, 75% to 90% of them seen only once. Sequencing used peripheral blood. The receptors were gathered from a man aged 65 to 79 with acute or convalescent COVID-19.

The table lists this clone with a count of one. The V gene is TRBV7-9, the J gene TRBJ1-2; TRBD1 matches at 10 bases. CDR3 size: 16 residues. The germline CDR1 and CDR2 sequences are SEHNR and FQNEAQ (reference sequence). J lost 6 bases, V lost 5 bases, and 12 bases had no gene match. The CDR3 protein is CASSGGDRGRNHGYTF. The CDR3 nucleotides read TGTGCCAGCAGCGGGGGAGACAGGGGGCGCAATCATGGCTACACCTTC.

The chain uses TRBV6-5 and TRBJ2-7; D call uncertain. Germline CDR1 and CDR2: MNHEY and SVGAGI. CDR3 length equals 11 residues. V was shortened by 9 bases and J by 3 bases, with 9 bases between the two germline ends. The DNA of the CDR3 is TGTGCCAGTCGCCGAGGCTACGAGCAGTACTTC. As protein: CASRRGYEQYF.

This chain connects TRBV5-1 to TRBJ2-3; TRBD1 is a possible D gene (6 bases). Germline V gives CDR1 SGHRS, CDR2 YFSETQ. This CDR3 has 15 amino acids. V was clipped by 0 bases and J by 2 bases, with 10 bases between them. The CDR3 region is CASSLGGQPTDTQYF. CDR3 in DNA: TGCGCCAGCAGCTTGGGAGGACAGCCCACAGATACGCAGTATTTT.

The chain is built from TRBV5-4 and TRBJ2-1, with 11 bases lining up with TRBD2. Germline V lookup: CDR1 SGHNT, CDR2 YYREEE (reference sequence). The CDR3 length is 16 residues. The V gene end was trimmed by 4 bases and the J gene end by 6 bases; junction bases not matched to a gene: 9. In nucleotides, the CDR3 is TGTGCCAGCAGCCCGGCCCCCCTAGCGGGAGGCAATGAGCAGTTCTTC. This translates into CASSPAPLAGGNEQFF.

About this clone itself: The junction does not match germline at one end; this may be a read error. The sample contains more than one DNA sequence encoding this CDR3. V is TRBV11-2 and J is TRBJ2-1; possibly TRBD2 for D (6 bases). The CDR3 runs to 15 residues. Germline V lookup: CDR1 SGHAT, CDR2 FQNNGV. CDR3 DNA: TGTGCTAGCAGCGGTGAGGGACGTGGAGGGGTTGAGCAGTTCTTC. Its protein product is CASSGEGRGGVEQFF.

CDR3: CASSFGTSGGGTGELFF. As DNA, the CDR3 is TGTGCCAGCAGTTTCGGGACTAGCGGGGGGGGCACCGGGGAGCTGTTTTTT. The chain couples TRBV27 to TRBJ2-2, with 16 positions matching TRBD2. The CDR3 is made up of 17 amino acids. The germline V gene has CDR1 MNHEY and CDR2 SMNVEV (reference sequence). Losses at the gene ends were 3 bases for V and 4 bases for J; bases not matched to a gene: 2.

This rearrangement joins TRBV19 to TRBJ2-5, with D possibly matching TRBD2 (6 bases). The germline V and J ends were trimmed by 3 bases and 5 bases, with 13 bases remaining between them. This CDR3 comprises 14 residues. CDR1 and CDR2 (germline): LNHDA, SQIVND (reference sequence). In DNA form, the CDR3 reads TGTGCCAGTAGTATCGGGGGAGCGTTTGAGACCCAGTACTTC. Protein: CASSIGGAFETQYF.

J is TRBJ1-2 and V is TRBV7-3, with D possibly matching TRBD1 (5 bases). Trimming took 5 bases from V and 2 from J, leaving 12 bases between them. CDR3 size: 14 residues. Per the germline V gene, CDR1 is SGHTA and CDR2 is FQGTGA. The chain's CDR3 is CASSMTSGNYGYTF. CDR3 DNA: TGTGCCAGCAGCATGACCTCAGGGAACTATGGCTACACCTTC.

V is TRBV7-9 and J is TRBJ1-1, with 9 bases identical to TRBD1. Per the germline V gene, CDR1 is SEHNR and CDR2 is FQNEAQ (reference sequence). This CDR3 spans 10 amino acids. Losses at the gene ends were 8 bases for V and 11 bases for J; bases not matched to a gene: 3. CDR3 coding DNA: TGTGCCAGCGGGGACAGGGAGGCTTTCTTT. As protein: CASGDREAFF.

This clone has only one observation. This chain connects TRBV18 to TRBJ1-1, with TRBD1 identical over 7 bases. CDR3 length equals 15 residues. Trimming took 4 bases from V and 9 from J; bases not matched to a gene: 14. Per the germline V gene, CDR1 is KGHSH and CDR2 is LQKENI. The CDR3 DNA reads as TGTGCCAGCTCACAATCGACAGGGTCGATGGTAAAAGCTTTCTTT. Translation: CASSQSTGSMVKAFF.

The CDR3 loop is CASSQSSGGYEQYF. As DNA, the CDR3 is TGCGCCAGCAGCCAATCTAGCGGGGGTTACGAGCAGTACTTC. This chain connects TRBV4-3 to TRBJ2-7, with TRBD2 matching over 10 bases. From germline, CDR1 is LGHNA and CDR2 YSLEER. The ends lost 2 bases at V and 4 bases at J; junction bases unmatched: 2. The CDR3 is 14 residues long.

The V gene is TRBV2, the J gene TRBJ2-7; the D gene is possibly TRBD2 (6 bases). The germline CDR1 and CDR2 sequences are SNHLY and FYNNEI. Between the trimmed V and J ends, which lost 5 bases and 4 bases, there was a span of 12 bases. The CDR3 sequence is 13 residues long. CDR3: CASSLRREYEQYF. Written as DNA, the CDR3 is TGTGCCAGCAGTTTGCGTCGGGAGTACGAGCAGTACTTC. Filled out from reference TRBV2 and TRBJ2-7, the complete variable domain reads EPEVTQTPSHQVTQMGQEVILRCVPISNHLYFYWYRQILGQKVEFLVSFYNNEISEKSEIFDDQFSVERPDGSNFTLKIRSTKLEDSAMYFCASSLRREYEQYFGPGTRLTVT.

This clone was observed once. V gene TRBV6-5 combines with J gene TRBJ2-7; TRBD1 matches 7 bases. The CDR3 spans 14 residues. Germline V gene data show CDR1 as MNHEY and CDR2 as SVGAGI. The J segment lost 3 bases and the V segment lost 10 bases, leaving 12 bases of the junction unmatched. The DNA of the CDR3 is TGTGCCACCACGAGACAGGGCTTAGGCTACGAGCAGTACTTC. Translating gives CATTRQGLGYEQYF.

The rearrangement joins TRBV19 to TRBJ1-3, with unresolved D. From germline, CDR1 is LNHDA and CDR2 SQIVND (reference sequence). This CDR3 contains 14 residues. With 7 bases removed from V and 0 bases from J, the gap between germline ends came to 10 bases. CDR3 in amino acids: CASNQSPSGNTIYF. The CDR3 region has the DNA TGTGCCAGTAACCAGTCCCCCTCTGGAAACACCATATATTTT.